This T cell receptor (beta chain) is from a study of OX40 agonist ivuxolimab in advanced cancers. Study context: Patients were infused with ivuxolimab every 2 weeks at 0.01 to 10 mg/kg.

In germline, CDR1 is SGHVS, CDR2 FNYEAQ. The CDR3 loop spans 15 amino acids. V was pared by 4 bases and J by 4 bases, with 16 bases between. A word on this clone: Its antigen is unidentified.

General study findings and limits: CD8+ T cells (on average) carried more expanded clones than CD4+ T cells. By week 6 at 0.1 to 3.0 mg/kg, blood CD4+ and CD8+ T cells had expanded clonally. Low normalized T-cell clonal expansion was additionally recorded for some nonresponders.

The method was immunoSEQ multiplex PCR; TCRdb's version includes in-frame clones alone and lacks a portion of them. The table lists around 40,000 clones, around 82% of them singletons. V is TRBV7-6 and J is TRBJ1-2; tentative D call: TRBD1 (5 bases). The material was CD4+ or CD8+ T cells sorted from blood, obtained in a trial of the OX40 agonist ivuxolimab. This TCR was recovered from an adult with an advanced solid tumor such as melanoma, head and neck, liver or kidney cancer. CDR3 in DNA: TGTGCCAGCAGCTCCAGGGCTAGGTCAACCTATGGCTACACCTTC. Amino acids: CASSSRARSTYGYTF.